What follows are 30 T cell receptor beta chains derived from one specimen sequenced in a study of blood T cell repertoires in COVID-19. The assay was immunoSEQ multiplex PCR, and TCRdb's table has in-frame clones only and misses some. The sample includes around 70,000 clones, 82% seen only once; the top ten take under 8%. The sequenced material came from peripheral blood. The source of these receptors is a man in his 60s with acute or convalescent COVID-19.

The J gene is TRBJ1-1, the V gene TRBV20-1; 8 positions agree with TRBD1. Germline values: CDR1 DFQATT, CDR2 SNEGSKA (reference sequence). The CDR3 consists of 14 residues. The J segment lost 4 bases and the V segment lost 3 bases, leaving 7 bases of the junction unmatched. The CDR3 reads CSASSQGALTEAFF. CDR3 nucleotide sequence: TGCAGTGCTAGTTCCCAGGGGGCTCTCACTGAAGCTTTCTTT.

CDR3 region: CASSDRTDSYEQYV. For the CDR3, the DNA is TGTGCCAGCAGTGATAGGACAGACTCCTACGAGCAGTACGTC. This sequence joins TRBV6-1 and TRBJ2-7; a weak D match, TRBD1 (6 bases). Germline V CDR1 and CDR2: MNHNS, SASEGT. Trimming took off 3 bases at V and 0 bases at J, with 9 bases between the two ends. CDR3 length equals 14 residues.

This CDR3 reads CAWSSGGSTEAFF. In DNA, the CDR3 is TGTGCCTGGAGTAGCGGTGGGTCTACTGAAGCTTTCTTT. The rearrangement joins TRBV30 to TRBJ1-1; no definite D call. The germline gives CDR1 GTSNPN, CDR2 SVGIG (reference sequence). This CDR3 comprises 13 residues. V was shortened by 2 bases and J by 5 bases, with 12 bases between the two germline ends.

CDR3: CASSHRDTDEKLFF. CDR3 DNA: TGTGCCAGCAGCCACCGGGACACCGATGAAAAACTGTTTTTT. The chain employs TRBV5-4 and TRBJ1-4; the D gene is possibly TRBD1 (6 bases). CDR3 length: 14 amino acids. V lost 4 bases and J lost 6, with 13 bases in between. CDR1 and CDR2 from the germline V gene are SGHNT and YYREEE (reference sequence).

For the CDR3, the DNA is TGTGCCAGCAGCTTTCGGCTAGCGGTAGAATACGAGCAGTACTTC. Protein: CASSFRLAVEYEQYF. The gene calls are TRBV5-6 and TRBJ2-7, with 7 positions matching TRBD2. J lost 4 bases, V lost 2 bases, and 9 bases had no gene match. Germline values: CDR1 SGHDT, CDR2 YYEEEE. CDR3 length: 15 amino acids.

This rearrangement joins TRBV7-8 to TRBJ2-5, with 10 positions matching TRBD2. CDR1 and CDR2 from the germline V gene are SGHVS and FQNEAQ. The V segment lost 4 bases and the J segment 4 bases; nucleotides outside the gene matches: 15. The CDR3 totals 18 residues. The CDR3 protein is CASSSAGGAGSSRETQYF. CDR3 in DNA: TGTGCCAGCAGCTCAGCGGGGGGGGCCGGTTCCAGTCGAGAGACCCAGTACTTC. Looking up the rest from reference TRBV7-8 and TRBJ2-5 gives the full variable domain: GAGVSQSPRYKVAKRGQDVALRCDPISGHVSLFWYQQALGQGPEFLTYFQNEAQLDKSGLPSDRFFAERPEGSVSTLKIQRTQQEDSAVYLCASSSAGGAGSSRETQYFGPGTRLLVL.

V and J are TRBV2 and TRBJ2-3, with TRBD2 matching 9 bases. The CDR3 spans 16 residues. Germline values: CDR1 SNHLY, CDR2 FYNNEI. J lost 0 bases, V lost 7 bases, and 8 bases had no gene match. The CDR3 region has the DNA TGTGCCAGCATCCCTAGCGGGGTCGCTAGCACAGATACGCAGTATTTT. Encoded protein: CASIPSGVASTDTQYF.

The chain joins TRBV7-2 to TRBJ1-1; 7 bases map to TRBD1. Germline V gives CDR1 SGHTA, CDR2 FQGNSA. There are 13 residues in the CDR3. Trimming took 5 bases from V and 6 from J; bases not matched to a gene: 6. The CDR3 is CASSMDRKAEAFF. CDR3 DNA sequence: TGTGCCAGCAGCATGGACAGGAAGGCTGAAGCTTTCTTT.

V and J are TRBV3-1 (or the pseudogene TRBV3-2) and TRBJ1-2, with 9 bases matching TRBD1. V shed 0 bases, J shed 6 bases, and the junction held 8 bases outside the gene matches. Germline V gene sequence: CDR1 LGHDT, CDR2 YNNKEL (reference sequence). The CDR3 has 16 amino acids. In DNA, the CDR3 is TGTGCCAGCAGCCAAGATCGTAGGACAGGGGTCCATGGCTACACCTTC. Amino acids: CASSQDRRTGVHGYTF.

The chain employs TRBV2 and TRBJ1-6; TRBD1 might be the D (6 bases). CDR1 is SNHLY, CDR2 FYNNEI, per germline. This CDR3 is built from 13 residues. The ends were cut back, 11 bases at V and 9 bases at J, with 17 bases in the middle. The CDR3 sequence is CAGALGTFSPLHF. CDR3 in DNA: TGTGCCGGGGCCCTCGGGACATTTTCACCCCTCCACTTT.

V gene TRBV3-1 (or the pseudogene TRBV3-2) combines with J gene TRBJ2-5; possibly TRBD1 for D (5 bases). From germline, CDR1 is LGHDT and CDR2 YNNKEL (reference sequence). The CDR3 is 11 residues long. With 9 bases removed from V and 5 bases from J, the gap between germline ends came to 10 bases. The chain's CDR3 is CASEKGETQYF. As DNA, the CDR3 is TGTGCCAGTGAAAAGGGGGAGACCCAGTACTTC.

A remark on this clone: One junction end disagrees with the germline gene, perhaps due to a read error. The V and J genes are TRBV4-2 and TRBJ1-4, with D hard to call. Germline assignment: CDR1 LGHNA and CDR2 YNFKEQ. The CDR3 has 16 amino acids. CDR3 in amino acids: CASSQETANTNEKLFF. In DNA, the CDR3 is TGTGCCAGCAGCCAAGAGACGGCCAATACTAACGAAAAACTGTTTTTT.

The CDR3 region is CSVQNTEAFF. The CDR3 DNA sequence: TGCAGCGTTCAGAACACTGAAGCTTTCTTT. The chain recombines TRBV29-1 with TRBJ1-1; D not certain. The CDR3 has 10 amino acids. Trimming pared 5 bases from V and 1 base from J, leaving 2 bases between. Germline CDR1 and CDR2: SQVTM and ANQGSEA.

The chain employs TRBV5-1 and TRBJ2-7; 9 bases map to TRBD1. The V and J ends lost 4 bases and 4 bases, in that order; junction bases with no gene match: 3. CDR3 length: 13 amino acids. Germline V gives CDR1 SGHRS, CDR2 YFSETQ. Written as DNA, the CDR3 is TGCGCCAGCAGCCCGACAGGGGGTTACGAGCAGTACTTC. Its translation: CASSPTGGYEQYF.

The chain couples TRBV12-3 or TRBV12-4 to TRBJ1-2; 7 bases agree with TRBD1. There are 13 residues in the CDR3. The junction had 8 bases not matched to a gene; V was cut back by 6 bases and J by 7 bases. Here the CDR3 DNA reads TGTGCCAGCAGACAAACAGGGGTTTCTGGCTACACCTTC. Translating gives CASRQTGVSGYTF.

The chain employs TRBV2 and TRBJ2-3, with TRBD1 matching 8 bases. The V and J ends lost 1 base and 3 bases, in that order; junction bases with no gene match: 3. The germline V gene encodes CDR1 SNHLY and CDR2 FYNNEI. The CDR3 runs 15 residues. The DNA for the CDR3 is TGTGCCAGCAGTGAAGTACAGGGGGTTACAGATACGCAGTATTTT. As protein: CASSEVQGVTDTQYF.

The CDR3 DNA reads as TGTGCCAGCAGCGTAGGAGGGTCCCAAGAGACCCAGTACTTC. It codes for CASSVGGSQETQYF. This chain links TRBV9 with TRBJ2-5; perhaps TRBD2 as D (5 bases). This CDR3 has 14 residues. Trimming took 0 bases from V and 1 from J, leaving 7 bases between them. Germline CDR1 and CDR2: SGDLS and YYNGEE.

The rearrangement links TRBV29-1 to TRBJ1-1; unclear D gene. CDR1 is SQVTM, CDR2 ANQGSEA, per germline. This CDR3 is built from 11 residues. V lost 2 bases, J lost 5 bases, and 6 bases lay in between. The CDR3 region is CSVETGTEAFF. CDR3 bases: TGCAGCGTTGAAACGGGGACTGAAGCTTTCTTT.

V gene TRBV11-3 combines with J gene TRBJ1-2; maybe TRBD1 (6 bases). From germline, CDR1 is SGHNT and CDR2 YENEEA. This CDR3 contains 13 residues. Trimming took off 5 bases at V and 4 bases at J, with 11 bases between the two ends. The CDR3 sequence is CASSQDSLYGYTF. In DNA, the CDR3 is TGTGCCAGCAGCCAGGACAGCCTCTATGGCTACACCTTC. The full variable domain, rest sourced from reference TRBV11-3 and TRBJ1-2, is EAGVVQSPRYKIIEKKQPVAFWCNPISGHNTLYWYLQNLGQGPELLIRYENEEAVDDSQLPKDRFSAERLKGVDSTLKIQPAELGDSAVYLCASSQDSLYGYTFGSGTRLTVV.

V gene TRBV19 combines with J gene TRBJ2-1, with D uncertain. Germline V gene lookup returns CDR1 LNHDA and CDR2 SQIVND (reference sequence). Trimming took 1 base from V and 6 from J, leaving 10 bases between them. CDR3 length equals 14 residues. The CDR3 loop reads CASSIGLERNEQFF. In DNA form, the CDR3 reads TGTGCCAGTAGTATAGGACTTGAACGCAATGAGCAGTTCTTC.

The chain couples TRBV7-8 to TRBJ1-5, with no clear D. V was shortened by 7 bases and J by 0 bases, with 19 bases between the two germline ends. The CDR3 has 17 residues. The germline gives CDR1 SGHVS, CDR2 FQNEAQ. The DNA of the CDR3 is TGTGCCAGCACCGAGAGTGAGCGAACCTATAGCAATCAGCCCCAGCATTTT. It codes for CASTESERTYSNQPQHF.

The rearrangement uses TRBV7-2 and TRBJ2-2; TRBD1 matches at 8 bases. V dropped 4 bases and J dropped 5; count of bases not matched to a gene: 6. Germline CDR1 and CDR2: SGHTA and FQGNSA. The CDR3 is 15 residues long. The CDR3 loop reads CASSSRDRKTGELFF. CDR3 nucleotides: TGTGCCAGCAGCTCCAGGGACAGGAAAACCGGGGAGCTGTTTTTT.

The chain joins TRBV6-5 to TRBJ1-2, with TRBD1 matching 9 bases. Germline V gives CDR1 MNHEY, CDR2 SVGAGI. The junction had 10 bases not matched to a gene; V was cut back by 6 bases and J by 8 bases. This CDR3 is 14 amino acids long. The CDR3: CASRNGGQGNGYTF. The CDR3 nucleotides are TGTGCCAGCAGAAACGGGGGACAGGGAAACGGCTACACCTTC.

The chain carries TRBV7-8 and TRBJ2-6; 9 bases map to TRBD1. J gave up 4 bases and V 5 bases, and 15 bases lay outside the gene matches. Looked up from germline, CDR1 is SGHVS and CDR2 is FQNEAQ. This CDR3 has 19 amino acids. CDR3 in amino acids: CASSPLGGTGIGGANVLTF. In DNA, the CDR3 is TGTGCCAGCAGCCCGCTAGGTGGGACAGGGATAGGAGGGGCCAACGTCCTGACTTTC.

V usage is TRBV19 and J usage is TRBJ2-2; 8 positions match TRBD1. The V gene's germline CDR1 is LNHDA and CDR2 SQIVND (reference sequence). The CDR3 extends over 16 amino acids. Unmatched junction bases numbered 5, after V lost 5 bases and J lost 0 bases. In DNA form, the CDR3 reads TGTGCCAGTAGTCTCCGGACAGGGTCGAACACCGGGGAGCTGTTTTTT. It specifies CASSLRTGSNTGELFF.

V usage is TRBV10-3 and J usage is TRBJ1-5; TRBD1 might be the D (5 bases). The V gene lost 0 bases and the J gene lost 3 bases, with 9 bases spanning the gap. This CDR3 has 15 residues. Germline CDR1 ENHRY, CDR2 SYGVKD. CDR3 nucleotides: TGTGCCATCAGTGAGTCACAGGCAAACAATCAGCCCCAGCATTTT. Its translation: CAISESQANNQPQHF.

The chain uses TRBV25-1 and TRBJ1-4; perhaps TRBD1 as D (5 bases). This CDR3 has 15 amino acids. V was shortened by 5 bases and J by 0 bases, with 10 bases between the two germline ends. The germline V gene encodes CDR1 MGHDK and CDR2 SYGVNS. For the CDR3, the DNA is TGTGCCAGCAGTTGGACATCTGCAACTAATGAAAAACTGTTTTTT. It specifies CASSWTSATNEKLFF.

The chain carries TRBV20-1 and TRBJ1-6; no clear D. In germline, CDR1 is DFQATT, CDR2 SNEGSKA (reference sequence). Trimming took 3 bases from V and 0 from J, leaving 12 bases between them. This CDR3 comprises 16 residues. CDR3 protein: CSASPRGSSYNSPLHF. Written as DNA, the CDR3 is TGCAGTGCTAGTCCCAGAGGGAGCTCCTATAATTCACCCCTCCACTTT.

J is TRBJ1-4 and V is TRBV7-2; 8 bases are a match to TRBD1. Germline V lookup: CDR1 SGHTA, CDR2 FQGNSA. After removal of 1 base from V and 7 bases from J, the junction contained 8 bases not matched to a gene. The length of the CDR3 is 16 residues. For the CDR3, the DNA is TGTGCCAGCAGCTTAGGGGACAGGAATCAATTTGAAAAACTGTTTTTT. Protein product: CASSLGDRNQFEKLFF.

The chain combines TRBV6-2 or TRBV6-3 with TRBJ2-1, with 9 positions matching TRBD2. CDR1 is MNHEY and CDR2 is SVGEGT in the germline V gene. The CDR3 contains 14 residues. V shed 2 bases and J 9 bases; nucleotides not matched to a gene: 5. CDR3 nucleotide sequence: TGTGCCAGCAGTTACACGGCTAGCGGGACTGAGCAGTTCTTC. Translated: CASSYTASGTEQFF.